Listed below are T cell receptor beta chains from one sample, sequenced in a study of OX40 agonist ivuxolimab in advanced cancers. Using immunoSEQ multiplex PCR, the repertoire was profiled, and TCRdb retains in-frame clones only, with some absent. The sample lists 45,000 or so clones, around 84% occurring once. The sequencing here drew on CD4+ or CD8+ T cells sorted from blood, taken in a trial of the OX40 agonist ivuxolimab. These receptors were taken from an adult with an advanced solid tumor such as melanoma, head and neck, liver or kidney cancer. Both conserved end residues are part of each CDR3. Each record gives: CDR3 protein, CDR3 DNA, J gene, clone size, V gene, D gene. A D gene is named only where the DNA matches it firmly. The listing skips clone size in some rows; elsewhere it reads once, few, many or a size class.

CASSLWQGYNEQFF TGTGCCAGCAGCTTATGGCAGGGCTACAATGAGCAGTTCTTC TRBJ2-1 . TRBV7-2 .
CSVEDSGDEQYF TGCAGCGTTGAGGACAGTGGGGACGAGCAGTACTTC TRBJ2-7 . TRBV29-1 .
CSVEDPPNTEAFF TGCAGCGTTGAAGATCCCCCAAACACTGAAGCTTTCTTT TRBJ1-1 . TRBV29-1 .
CASSSGGSGYTF TGTGCCAGCAGCTCGGGAGGGTCCGGCTACACCTTC TRBJ1-2 . TRBV11-2 .
CASSYPGELRSEQFF TGTGCCAGCAGCTACCCGGGGGAACTGAGGAGTGAGCAGTTCTTC TRBJ2-1 . TRBV5-4 .
CSAIGADTQYF TGCAGTGCTATAGGGGCAGATACGCAGTATTTT TRBJ2-3 . TRBV20-1 .
CATWEGMNTEAFF TGTGCCACCTGGGAGGGAATGAACACTGAAGCTTTCTTT TRBJ1-1 few TRBV21-1 .
CASSPRTGAYGYTF TGCGCCAGCAGCCCCAGGACAGGGGCCTATGGCTACACCTTC TRBJ1-2 . TRBV4-3 TRBD1
CASSWTSGEETQYF TGTGCCAGCAGTTGGACTAGCGGGGAAGAGACCCAGTACTTC TRBJ2-5 . TRBV6-1 TRBD2
CSARQYYEQYF TGCAGTGCTAGACAATACTACGAGCAGTACTTC TRBJ2-7 once TRBV20-1 .
CASSLVSRGHSTDTQYF TGTGCCAGCAGTTTAGTATCCCGGGGGCATTCCACAGATACGCAGTATTTT TRBJ2-3 few TRBV27 .
CASSQGNQETQYF TGTGCCAGTAGTCAGGGAAATCAAGAGACCCAGTACTTC TRBJ2-5 . TRBV19 .
CASRPNYEQYF TGTGCCAGCAGACCGAACTACGAGCAGTACTTC TRBJ2-7 few TRBV2 .
CASSVRSGGGTDTQYF TGCGCCAGCAGTGTGAGGTCAGGAGGGGGCACAGATACGCAGTATTTT TRBJ2-3 . TRBV5-1 .